A single sample gave rise to the 22 T cell receptor beta chains below, sequenced in a study of T-cell memory formation after mild COVID-19. A single record per CDR3 protein comes from TCRdb applying MiXCR to the 5' RACE reads. The sample has a few hundred thousand distinct CDR3 sequences, roughly 25% seen once. Sequencing was performed on PBMCs or a T cell subset sorted from them (not recorded which). The origin of the receptors is an adult woman who had mild COVID-19 (a few samples of this study predate the infection). Cell type and time point are not known.

The chain joins TRBV29-1 to TRBJ1-2; 9 nucleotides align to TRBD1. Germline-derived CDR1 and CDR2 are SQVTM and ANQGSEA. The CDR3 totals 14 residues. V lost 6 bases and J lost 1; bases outside the gene matches: 6. CDR3 loop: CSVLKTGGNYGYTF. The CDR3, as DNA: TGCAGCGTCCTCAAGACAGGGGGTAACTATGGCTACACCTTC.

This clonotype has just a few counts. The V gene is TRBV25-1, the J gene TRBJ2-1; D call uncertain. CDR1 MGHDK and CDR2 SYGVNS come from the germline V gene. The CDR3 is 15 amino acids. Trimming shortened V by 2 bases and J by 1 base, and 9 bases separated the two germline ends. CDR3 in DNA: TGTGCCAGCAGTGAAGTCCGGTCGTCCTACAATGAGCAGTTCTTC. This sequence encodes CASSEVRSSYNEQFF.

The table lists this clonotype with a few counts. The gene calls are TRBV4-3 and TRBJ1-2, with 7 nucleotides matching TRBD1. J lost 7 bases, V lost 0 bases, and 5 bases had no gene match. This CDR3 is built from 14 residues. Looked up from germline, CDR1 is LGHNA and CDR2 is YSLEER. The CDR3 DNA sequence: TGCGCCAGCAGCCAAGACGAGGGGGCGCTTGGCTACACCTTC. This encodes CASSQDEGALGYTF.

This chain joins TRBV7-8 and TRBJ2-5; a weak D match, TRBD1 (6 bases). Trimming left V 1 base short and J 5 bases short, with 11 bases between. The CDR3 has 14 amino acids. Germline CDR1 reads SGHVS; CDR2 reads FQNEAQ. CDR3 DNA: TGTGCCAGCAGCTTAGGGGCCAGGGGCGAGACCCAGTACTTC. This gives the protein CASSLGARGETQYF.

This chain links TRBV6-5 with TRBJ2-7; D may correspond to TRBD1 or TRBD2 (5 bases each). The germline gives CDR1 MNHEY, CDR2 SVGAGI. CDR3 size: 10 residues. The CDR3 bases are TGTCCGGCCCGGGGACGGGGACAGTACTTC. The encoded protein is CPARGRGQYF.

The sample holds a few counts of this clonotype. This sequence joins TRBV9 and TRBJ1-2, with D maybe TRBD1 (5 bases). Germline V lookup: CDR1 SGDLS, CDR2 YYNGEE. The ends were cut back, 2 bases at V and 2 bases at J, with 22 bases in the middle. This CDR3 spans 18 amino acids. The CDR3 loop is CASSVGVTAGHQNYGYTF. The CDR3 nucleotides read TGTGCCAGCAGCGTGGGTGTGACCGCAGGGCACCAAAACTATGGCTACACCTTC.

CDR3: CASSPGLAGVYQETQYF. The CDR3 DNA sequence: TGTGCCAGCAGTCCGGGACTAGCGGGAGTCTACCAAGAGACCCAGTACTTC. The rearrangement joins TRBV12-3 or TRBV12-4 to TRBJ2-5, with 14 bases identical to TRBD2. With V trimmed by 5 bases and J by 0 bases, 5 bases remained unmatched. The CDR3 runs to 17 residues.

V is TRBV7-2 and J is TRBJ2-4, with 8 bases identical to TRBD2. CDR3 length: 14 amino acids. Germline V gene data show CDR1 as SGHTA and CDR2 as FQGNSA. The ends lost 2 bases at V and 7 bases at J; junction bases unmatched: 4. The chain's CDR3 is CASSLSSGGNIQYF. CDR3 bases: TGTGCCAGCAGCTTAAGTTCGGGAGGGAACATTCAGTACTTC.

This clonotype came up once. The V and J genes are TRBV20-1 and TRBJ1-5; D gene ambiguous. V was pared by 6 bases and J by 4 bases, with 16 bases between. CDR1 and CDR2 (germline): DFQATT, SNEGSKA (reference sequence). There are 14 residues in the CDR3. CDR3: CSAQTFGLNQPQHF. CDR3 nucleotides: TGCAGTGCCCAAACCTTCGGTCTAAATCAGCCCCAGCATTTT.

V and J are TRBV7-2 and TRBJ2-7; D is undetermined. CDR1 is SGHTA, CDR2 FQGNSA, per germline. The CDR3 is 13 amino acids. The V gene lost 1 base and the J gene lost 2 bases, with 6 bases spanning the gap. Here the CDR3 DNA reads TGTGCCAGCAGCTTAGTTAGTACCTACGAGCAGTACTTC. Amino acid sequence: CASSLVSTYEQYF.

This clonotype has only a few counts. The rearrangement links TRBV12-3 or TRBV12-4 to TRBJ2-3, with D unclear. The ends were cut back, 5 bases at V and 6 bases at J, with 9 bases in the middle. The CDR3 covers 12 residues. The CDR3 DNA reads as TGTGCCAGCAGTACCACAGTGGATACGCAGTATTTT. Translating gives CASSTTVDTQYF.

Only a few counts were recorded for this clonotype. The chain joins TRBV7-8 to TRBJ2-1; perhaps TRBD1 as D (8 bases). Germline V lookup: CDR1 SGHVS, CDR2 FQNEAQ. Trimming left V 2 bases short and J 8 bases short, with 16 bases between. The CDR3 consists of 15 residues. The CDR3 coding sequence is TGTGCCAGCAGCTTAACAGGGGGGGCCGTCCATGAGCAGTTCTTC. It translates to CASSLTGGAVHEQFF.

In its sample, this clonotype was seen many times. The chain joins TRBV27 to TRBJ1-5, with 7 bases aligning to TRBD1. The CDR3 has 14 residues. The V gene end was trimmed by 6 bases and the J gene end by 2 bases; junction bases not matched to a gene: 4. Per germline, CDR1 MNHEY and CDR2 SMNVEV (reference sequence). The CDR3 loop is CASRHTGGNQPQHF. DNA for the CDR3: TGTGCCAGCAGACACACAGGGGGCAATCAGCCCCAGCATTTT.

A few counts support this clonotype. This rearrangement joins TRBV7-6 to TRBJ1-5, with unresolved D. The ends were cut back, 0 bases at V and 6 bases at J, with 9 bases in the middle. CDR3 size: 14 residues. Looked up from germline, CDR1 is SGHVS and CDR2 is FNYEAQ. CDR3 in amino acids: CASSLAQRGQPQHF. As DNA, the CDR3 is TGTGCCAGCAGCTTAGCCCAACGAGGTCAGCCCCAGCATTTT.

This clonotype showed up just a few times. The V call is TRBV7-8, the J call TRBJ2-1; 7 bases agree with TRBD1. The CDR3 length is 16 residues. Germline V gene sequence: CDR1 SGHVS, CDR2 FQNEAQ. Unmatched junction bases numbered 4, after V lost 2 bases and J lost 0 bases. For the CDR3, the DNA is TGTGCCAGCAGCTTAATCCCAGGGGGCTCCTACAATGAGCAGTTCTTC. The encoded protein is CASSLIPGGSYNEQFF.

This clonotype occurred a few times. This sequence joins TRBV7-3 and TRBJ2-3; 8 nucleotides match TRBD2. This CDR3 has 15 residues. The V gene's germline CDR1 is SGHTA and CDR2 FQGTGA. Trimming took 0 bases from V and 6 from J; bases not matched to a gene: 5. The CDR3 is CASSLTGLVRDTQYF. The CDR3 region has the DNA TGTGCCAGCAGCTTAACGGGACTAGTGAGGGATACGCAGTATTTT.

This clonotype was found a few times. The CDR3 region is CASRSTAGETDTQYF. CDR3 bases: TGTGCCAGCAGATCTACAGCGGGAGAAACAGATACGCAGTATTTT. The chain employs TRBV7-2 and TRBJ2-3; 8 positions match TRBD2. Germline CDR1 reads SGHTA; CDR2 reads FQGNSA. This CDR3 has 15 amino acids. Trimming cost V 6 bases and J 3 bases; bases outside gene matches: 8. Combining the CDR3 with reference TRBV7-2 and TRBJ2-3 gives the whole variable domain GAGVSQSPSNKVTEKGKDVELRCDPISGHTALYWYRQSLGQGLEFLIYFQGNSAPDKSGLPSDRFSAERTGGSVSTLTIQRTQQEDSAVYLCASRSTAGETDTQYFGPGTRLTVL.

This clonotype was seen a handful of times. V usage is TRBV20-1 and J usage is TRBJ2-5, with D possibly being TRBD1 (6 bases). The CDR3 covers 13 residues. CDR1 DFQATT and CDR2 SNEGSKA come from the germline V gene (reference sequence). The V end lost 6 bases, the J end lost 1 base, and 12 bases lay between the germline ends. The CDR3 DNA is TGCAGTGCAGAATACAGGGTCCAAGAGACCCAGTACTTC. Its protein is CSAEYRVQETQYF.

There are a few counts of this clonotype. The J gene is TRBJ1-1, the V gene TRBV6-7; D call uncertain. TRBV6-7 is recorded as an ORF, its role being uncertain. The CDR3 is made up of 11 amino acids. V was cut by 6 bases and J by 3 bases, with 5 bases left in between. The CDR3 region has the DNA TGTGCCAGCAGAGATGACACTGAAGCTTTCTTT. Translated: CASRDDTEAFF.

This clonotype was detected only a few times. V and J are TRBV4-3 and TRBJ2-7, with no clear D. Germline lookup yields CDR1 LGHNA and CDR2 YSLEER. This CDR3 has 15 amino acids. V dropped 4 bases and J dropped 0 bases, with 13 bases sitting between them. CDR3 nucleotides: TGCGCCAGCAGCCTTGAGACAAAAACCTCCTACGAGCAGTACTTC. This codes for CASSLETKTSYEQYF.

This clonotype has only a few counts. The J gene is TRBJ2-1, the V gene TRBV9, with TRBD2 identical over 14 bases. J gave up 2 bases and V 3 bases, and 4 bases lay outside the gene matches. The CDR3 loop spans 17 amino acids. Germline CDR1 is SGDLS and CDR2 is YYNGEE. DNA of the CDR3: TGTGCCAGCAGCGACCAGACTAGCGGGGGGGCCTACAATGAGCAGTTCTTC. The encoded protein is CASSDQTSGGAYNEQFF.

The chain recombines TRBV28 with TRBJ1-6, with TRBD1 as a possible D gene (6 bases). The germline CDR1 and CDR2 sequences are MDHEN and SYDVKM. This CDR3 spans 14 amino acids. V lost 7 bases and J lost 5, with 12 bases in between. This chain's CDR3 is CASTSGQHNSPLHF. In nucleotides, the CDR3 is TGTGCCAGCACCTCGGGACAACATAATTCACCCCTCCACTTT.